The 16 T cell receptor beta chains below all came from one sample that was sequenced in a study of T-cell memory formation after mild COVID-19. TCRdb processed the 5' RACE reads anew with MiXCR; each CDR3 protein has one entry. Of about 470,000 distinct CDR3 sequences detected, 25% appear once; the ten largest clones hold around 12%. The sequenced material came from PBMCs or a T cell subset sorted from them (not recorded which). The receptor source for this set is an adult woman who had mild COVID-19 (a few samples of this study predate the infection). Cell type and time point are not known.

This clonotype has a handful of counts. The gene calls are TRBV5-1 and TRBJ2-2; D gene ambiguous. Germline V gene lookup returns CDR1 SGHRS and CDR2 YFSETQ. The CDR3 extends over 14 amino acids. V was pared by 1 base and J by 15 bases, with 19 bases between. CDR3 amino acids: CASSLTPVGSSMFF. The CDR3 coding sequence is TGCGCCAGCAGCTTGACCCCGGTCGGTTCGAGTATGTTTTTT.

The chain employs TRBV12-3 or TRBV12-4 and TRBJ1-2, with 7 bases matching TRBD1. There are 15 residues in the CDR3. V was clipped by 0 bases and J by 3 bases; unmatched bases: 4. CDR3 DNA: TGTGCCAGCAGTTTAGCAGGGGGCGTAGACTATGGCTACACCTTC. Its protein is CASSLAGGVDYGYTF.

The chain carries TRBV9 and TRBJ1-6; a weak D match, TRBD1 (5 bases). The CDR3 contains 15 residues. CDR1 SGDLS and CDR2 YYNGEE come from the germline V gene. V was pared by 0 bases and J by 7 bases, with 11 bases between. CDR3 in amino acids: CASSVDGTTNSPLHF. In DNA, the CDR3 is TGTGCCAGCAGCGTAGATGGGACGACCAATTCACCCCTCCACTTT.

The chain carries TRBV30 and TRBJ2-5; 7 bases fit TRBD2. The germline V gene has CDR1 GTSNPN and CDR2 SVGIG (reference sequence). CDR3 length: 12 amino acids. The V segment lost 1 base and the J segment 4 bases; nucleotides outside the gene matches: 0. Here the CDR3 reads CAWSGGGETQYF. The DNA of the CDR3 is TGTGCCTGGAGTGGGGGGGGAGAGACCCAGTACTTC.

This chain connects TRBV29-1 to TRBJ2-5; 12 positions match TRBD2. This CDR3 has 14 amino acids. The V segment lost 4 bases and the J segment 4 bases; nucleotides outside the gene matches: 4. The germline V gene encodes CDR1 SQVTM and CDR2 ANQGSEA. This CDR3 reads CSVARTSGVETQYF. The CDR3 bases are TGCAGCGTTGCGAGGACTAGCGGGGTAGAGACCCAGTACTTC. Full variable domain (missing parts from reference TRBV29-1 and TRBJ2-5): SAVISQKPSRDICQRGTSLTIQCQVDSQVTMMFWYRQQPGQSLTLIATANQGSEATYESGFVIDKFPISRPNLTFSTLTVSNMSPEDSSIYLCSVARTSGVETQYFGPGTRLLVL.

V and J are TRBV12-3 or TRBV12-4 and TRBJ1-1, with D unresolved. This CDR3 spans 13 amino acids. Trimming stripped 3 bases from V and 0 bases from J, with 5 bases between. The CDR3 nucleotides read TGTGCCAGCAGTTTTTTAGTGAACACTGAAGCTTTCTTT. Translating it yields CASSFLVNTEAFF.

This clonotype was seen only a few times. The chain uses TRBV7-2 and TRBJ2-6; no clear D gene. This CDR3 is 17 amino acids long. Germline loops: CDR1 SGHTA, CDR2 FQGNSA. V shed 3 bases and J shed 0 bases, with 12 bases lying between them. CDR3: CASSFGPGRSGANVLTF. The CDR3 DNA is TGTGCCAGCAGCTTCGGGCCTGGGCGCTCTGGGGCCAACGTCCTGACTTTC.

This chain uses TRBV24-1 with TRBJ2-1; tentatively, D is TRBD1 (5 bases). Germline values: CDR1 KGHDR, CDR2 SFDVKD. The germline V and J ends were trimmed by 7 bases and 5 bases, with 8 bases remaining between them. The CDR3 is 12 residues long. As DNA, the CDR3 is TGTGCCACCAGCCAGGGCAACAATGAGCAGTTCTTC. Its protein is CATSQGNNEQFF.

V and J are TRBV7-2 and TRBJ2-5; TRBD2 aligns across 9 bases. Germline-derived CDR1 and CDR2 are SGHTA and FQGNSA. V shed 1 base, J shed 2 bases, and the junction held 14 bases outside the gene matches. This CDR3 is 19 amino acids long. This CDR3 is CASSLESHGLARAQETQYF. The CDR3 coding sequence is TGTGCCAGCAGCTTAGAAAGCCACGGACTAGCGAGAGCTCAAGAGACCCAGTACTTC.

This chain connects TRBV11-2 to TRBJ1-2; D may be TRBD1 (6 bases). There are 15 residues in the CDR3. With 6 bases removed from V and 5 bases from J, the gap between germline ends came to 19 bases. In germline, CDR1 is SGHAT, CDR2 FQNNGV. CDR3 in amino acids: CASSHYREPDYGYTF. The CDR3 DNA reads TGTGCCAGCAGTCACTACAGGGAGCCCGATTATGGCTACACCTTC.

This clonotype occurred a few times. The gene calls are TRBV5-6 and TRBJ2-7, with 10 bases lining up with TRBD1. The germline CDR1 and CDR2 sequences are SGHDT and YYEEEE. The CDR3 sequence is 17 residues long. Trimming cost V 0 bases and J 7 bases; bases outside gene matches: 13. The CDR3 region is CASSLGSLRQGAFEQYF. In DNA, the CDR3 is TGTGCCAGCAGCTTGGGGTCCCTGAGACAGGGGGCTTTTGAGCAGTACTTC. The complete variable domain, with remaining parts taken from reference TRBV5-6 and TRBJ2-7, reads DAGVTQSPTHLIKTRGQQVTLRCSPKSGHDTVSWYQQALGQGPQFIFQYYEEEERQRGNFPDRFSGHQFPNYSSELNVNALLLGDSALYLCASSLGSLRQGAFEQYFGPGTRLTVT.

The chain has TRBV30 and TRBJ2-3, with TRBD2 as a possible D gene (5 bases). V lost 7 bases, J lost 1 base, and 9 bases lay in between. This CDR3 is 12 amino acids long. Germline-derived CDR1 and CDR2 are GTSNPN and SVGIG (reference sequence). The CDR3 region is CAFAGGTDTQYF. The CDR3 DNA is TGTGCCTTCGCCGGGGGCACAGATACGCAGTATTTT.

The V and J genes are TRBV2 and TRBJ2-5; no clear D. CDR3 length: 14 residues. CDR1 and CDR2 from the germline V gene are SNHLY and FYNNEI. Trimming left V 6 bases short and J 5 bases short, with 16 bases between. CDR3: CASSVPDPRETQYF. The CDR3, as DNA: TGTGCCAGCAGCGTCCCAGACCCGAGGGAGACCCAGTACTTC.

This clonotype appeared a few times. The chain joins TRBV11-2 to TRBJ2-7, with D possibly matching TRBD1 (6 bases). Deletions cut 5 bases from V and 4 bases from J, with 18 bases between. The CDR3 has 15 amino acids. Germline lookup yields CDR1 SGHAT and CDR2 FQNNGV. This chain's CDR3 is CASSQAPDRYYEQYF. The CDR3, as DNA: TGTGCCAGCAGCCAAGCCCCGGACAGATATTACGAGCAGTACTTC.

This clonotype has more than one count but fewer than ten. The rearrangement links TRBV12-3 or TRBV12-4 to TRBJ1-5; maybe TRBD1 (5 bases). The V end was cut by 7 bases, the J end by 4 bases, with 8 bases between. This CDR3 has 12 residues. The CDR3 loop reads CASKGENQPQHF. DNA for the CDR3: TGTGCCAGCAAAGGGGAAAATCAGCCCCAGCATTTT.

This clonotype was found a few times. The chain employs TRBV7-9 and TRBJ2-3, with 11 bases identical to TRBD2. Looked up from germline, CDR1 is SEHNR and CDR2 is FQNEAQ (reference sequence). V lost 5 bases to trimming and J lost 5 bases; unmatched junction nucleotides: 9. The CDR3 consists of 16 residues. In DNA form, the CDR3 reads TGTGCCAGCAGCCCGAAACTAGCGGGAGATGTAGATACGCAGTATTTT. Translated, it gives CASSPKLAGDVDTQYF.